The sequence of this TCR beta chain was determined in a study of blood T cell repertoires in COVID-19. TCRdb's copy holds only in-frame clones and misses some; the assay was immunoSEQ multiplex PCR. The sample comprises hundreds of thousands of clones, 80% to 90% of which are singletons, and just under 20% rests with the top ten. With 3 bases clipped from V and 5 bases from J, the junction kept 15 bases outside the gene matches. The germline CDR1 and CDR2 sequences are LNHDA and SQIVND (reference sequence). The CDR3 contains 20 residues. J is TRBJ2-2 and V is TRBV19, with 13 bases identical to TRBD2. The sample was peripheral blood. The receptor was isolated from a man younger than 45 with active or convalescent COVID-19. The CDR3 reads CASSISTRLAGGQWTGELFF. The CDR3 nucleotides read TGTGCCAGTAGTATCAGTACACGACTAGCGGGGGGCCAATGGACCGGGGAGCTGTTTTTT.